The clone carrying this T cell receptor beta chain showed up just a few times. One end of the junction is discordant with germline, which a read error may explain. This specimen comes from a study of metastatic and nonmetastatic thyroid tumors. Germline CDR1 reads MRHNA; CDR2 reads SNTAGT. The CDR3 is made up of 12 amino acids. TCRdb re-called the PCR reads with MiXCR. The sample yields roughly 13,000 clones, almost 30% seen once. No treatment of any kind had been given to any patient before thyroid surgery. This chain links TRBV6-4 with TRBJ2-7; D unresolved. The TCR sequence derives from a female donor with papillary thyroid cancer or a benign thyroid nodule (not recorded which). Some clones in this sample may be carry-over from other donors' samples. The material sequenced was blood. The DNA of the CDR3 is TGTGCCAGCAGTGACTGTGGGTCGGTAGCCCACTTC. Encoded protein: CASSDCGSVAHF.